These 2 T cell receptor beta chains came from one sample sequenced in a study of blood T cell repertoires in COVID-19. Assay used: immunoSEQ multiplex PCR; TCRdb lists only in-frame clones, some missing. The sample lists roughly 300,000 clones, approximately 84% occurring once. Sequencing was done on a sample of peripheral blood. These receptor sequences come from a human donor with COVID-19, enrolled during active disease. The donor label of this sample is uncertain.

This sequence joins TRBV7-6 and TRBJ2-5; 8 bases match TRBD1. The CDR3 totals 16 residues. CDR1 and CDR2 from the germline V gene are SGHVS and FNYEAQ. Losses at the gene ends were 2 bases for V and 2 bases for J; bases not matched to a gene: 7. DNA for the CDR3: TGTGCCAGCAGCTTAAGAAGCGGACAGGGTCAAGAGACCCAGTACTTC. Translating gives CASSLRSGQGQETQYF.

The chain uses TRBV6-6 and TRBJ2-2; TRBD2 matches 10 bases. The CDR3 extends over 15 amino acids. Germline V lookup: CDR1 MNHNY, CDR2 SVGAGI (reference sequence). V lost 8 bases to trimming and J lost 5 bases; unmatched junction nucleotides: 8. The chain's CDR3 is CASRGTSERTGELFF. CDR3 coding DNA: TGTGCCAGCCGCGGGACTAGCGAGCGGACCGGGGAGCTGTTTTTT.